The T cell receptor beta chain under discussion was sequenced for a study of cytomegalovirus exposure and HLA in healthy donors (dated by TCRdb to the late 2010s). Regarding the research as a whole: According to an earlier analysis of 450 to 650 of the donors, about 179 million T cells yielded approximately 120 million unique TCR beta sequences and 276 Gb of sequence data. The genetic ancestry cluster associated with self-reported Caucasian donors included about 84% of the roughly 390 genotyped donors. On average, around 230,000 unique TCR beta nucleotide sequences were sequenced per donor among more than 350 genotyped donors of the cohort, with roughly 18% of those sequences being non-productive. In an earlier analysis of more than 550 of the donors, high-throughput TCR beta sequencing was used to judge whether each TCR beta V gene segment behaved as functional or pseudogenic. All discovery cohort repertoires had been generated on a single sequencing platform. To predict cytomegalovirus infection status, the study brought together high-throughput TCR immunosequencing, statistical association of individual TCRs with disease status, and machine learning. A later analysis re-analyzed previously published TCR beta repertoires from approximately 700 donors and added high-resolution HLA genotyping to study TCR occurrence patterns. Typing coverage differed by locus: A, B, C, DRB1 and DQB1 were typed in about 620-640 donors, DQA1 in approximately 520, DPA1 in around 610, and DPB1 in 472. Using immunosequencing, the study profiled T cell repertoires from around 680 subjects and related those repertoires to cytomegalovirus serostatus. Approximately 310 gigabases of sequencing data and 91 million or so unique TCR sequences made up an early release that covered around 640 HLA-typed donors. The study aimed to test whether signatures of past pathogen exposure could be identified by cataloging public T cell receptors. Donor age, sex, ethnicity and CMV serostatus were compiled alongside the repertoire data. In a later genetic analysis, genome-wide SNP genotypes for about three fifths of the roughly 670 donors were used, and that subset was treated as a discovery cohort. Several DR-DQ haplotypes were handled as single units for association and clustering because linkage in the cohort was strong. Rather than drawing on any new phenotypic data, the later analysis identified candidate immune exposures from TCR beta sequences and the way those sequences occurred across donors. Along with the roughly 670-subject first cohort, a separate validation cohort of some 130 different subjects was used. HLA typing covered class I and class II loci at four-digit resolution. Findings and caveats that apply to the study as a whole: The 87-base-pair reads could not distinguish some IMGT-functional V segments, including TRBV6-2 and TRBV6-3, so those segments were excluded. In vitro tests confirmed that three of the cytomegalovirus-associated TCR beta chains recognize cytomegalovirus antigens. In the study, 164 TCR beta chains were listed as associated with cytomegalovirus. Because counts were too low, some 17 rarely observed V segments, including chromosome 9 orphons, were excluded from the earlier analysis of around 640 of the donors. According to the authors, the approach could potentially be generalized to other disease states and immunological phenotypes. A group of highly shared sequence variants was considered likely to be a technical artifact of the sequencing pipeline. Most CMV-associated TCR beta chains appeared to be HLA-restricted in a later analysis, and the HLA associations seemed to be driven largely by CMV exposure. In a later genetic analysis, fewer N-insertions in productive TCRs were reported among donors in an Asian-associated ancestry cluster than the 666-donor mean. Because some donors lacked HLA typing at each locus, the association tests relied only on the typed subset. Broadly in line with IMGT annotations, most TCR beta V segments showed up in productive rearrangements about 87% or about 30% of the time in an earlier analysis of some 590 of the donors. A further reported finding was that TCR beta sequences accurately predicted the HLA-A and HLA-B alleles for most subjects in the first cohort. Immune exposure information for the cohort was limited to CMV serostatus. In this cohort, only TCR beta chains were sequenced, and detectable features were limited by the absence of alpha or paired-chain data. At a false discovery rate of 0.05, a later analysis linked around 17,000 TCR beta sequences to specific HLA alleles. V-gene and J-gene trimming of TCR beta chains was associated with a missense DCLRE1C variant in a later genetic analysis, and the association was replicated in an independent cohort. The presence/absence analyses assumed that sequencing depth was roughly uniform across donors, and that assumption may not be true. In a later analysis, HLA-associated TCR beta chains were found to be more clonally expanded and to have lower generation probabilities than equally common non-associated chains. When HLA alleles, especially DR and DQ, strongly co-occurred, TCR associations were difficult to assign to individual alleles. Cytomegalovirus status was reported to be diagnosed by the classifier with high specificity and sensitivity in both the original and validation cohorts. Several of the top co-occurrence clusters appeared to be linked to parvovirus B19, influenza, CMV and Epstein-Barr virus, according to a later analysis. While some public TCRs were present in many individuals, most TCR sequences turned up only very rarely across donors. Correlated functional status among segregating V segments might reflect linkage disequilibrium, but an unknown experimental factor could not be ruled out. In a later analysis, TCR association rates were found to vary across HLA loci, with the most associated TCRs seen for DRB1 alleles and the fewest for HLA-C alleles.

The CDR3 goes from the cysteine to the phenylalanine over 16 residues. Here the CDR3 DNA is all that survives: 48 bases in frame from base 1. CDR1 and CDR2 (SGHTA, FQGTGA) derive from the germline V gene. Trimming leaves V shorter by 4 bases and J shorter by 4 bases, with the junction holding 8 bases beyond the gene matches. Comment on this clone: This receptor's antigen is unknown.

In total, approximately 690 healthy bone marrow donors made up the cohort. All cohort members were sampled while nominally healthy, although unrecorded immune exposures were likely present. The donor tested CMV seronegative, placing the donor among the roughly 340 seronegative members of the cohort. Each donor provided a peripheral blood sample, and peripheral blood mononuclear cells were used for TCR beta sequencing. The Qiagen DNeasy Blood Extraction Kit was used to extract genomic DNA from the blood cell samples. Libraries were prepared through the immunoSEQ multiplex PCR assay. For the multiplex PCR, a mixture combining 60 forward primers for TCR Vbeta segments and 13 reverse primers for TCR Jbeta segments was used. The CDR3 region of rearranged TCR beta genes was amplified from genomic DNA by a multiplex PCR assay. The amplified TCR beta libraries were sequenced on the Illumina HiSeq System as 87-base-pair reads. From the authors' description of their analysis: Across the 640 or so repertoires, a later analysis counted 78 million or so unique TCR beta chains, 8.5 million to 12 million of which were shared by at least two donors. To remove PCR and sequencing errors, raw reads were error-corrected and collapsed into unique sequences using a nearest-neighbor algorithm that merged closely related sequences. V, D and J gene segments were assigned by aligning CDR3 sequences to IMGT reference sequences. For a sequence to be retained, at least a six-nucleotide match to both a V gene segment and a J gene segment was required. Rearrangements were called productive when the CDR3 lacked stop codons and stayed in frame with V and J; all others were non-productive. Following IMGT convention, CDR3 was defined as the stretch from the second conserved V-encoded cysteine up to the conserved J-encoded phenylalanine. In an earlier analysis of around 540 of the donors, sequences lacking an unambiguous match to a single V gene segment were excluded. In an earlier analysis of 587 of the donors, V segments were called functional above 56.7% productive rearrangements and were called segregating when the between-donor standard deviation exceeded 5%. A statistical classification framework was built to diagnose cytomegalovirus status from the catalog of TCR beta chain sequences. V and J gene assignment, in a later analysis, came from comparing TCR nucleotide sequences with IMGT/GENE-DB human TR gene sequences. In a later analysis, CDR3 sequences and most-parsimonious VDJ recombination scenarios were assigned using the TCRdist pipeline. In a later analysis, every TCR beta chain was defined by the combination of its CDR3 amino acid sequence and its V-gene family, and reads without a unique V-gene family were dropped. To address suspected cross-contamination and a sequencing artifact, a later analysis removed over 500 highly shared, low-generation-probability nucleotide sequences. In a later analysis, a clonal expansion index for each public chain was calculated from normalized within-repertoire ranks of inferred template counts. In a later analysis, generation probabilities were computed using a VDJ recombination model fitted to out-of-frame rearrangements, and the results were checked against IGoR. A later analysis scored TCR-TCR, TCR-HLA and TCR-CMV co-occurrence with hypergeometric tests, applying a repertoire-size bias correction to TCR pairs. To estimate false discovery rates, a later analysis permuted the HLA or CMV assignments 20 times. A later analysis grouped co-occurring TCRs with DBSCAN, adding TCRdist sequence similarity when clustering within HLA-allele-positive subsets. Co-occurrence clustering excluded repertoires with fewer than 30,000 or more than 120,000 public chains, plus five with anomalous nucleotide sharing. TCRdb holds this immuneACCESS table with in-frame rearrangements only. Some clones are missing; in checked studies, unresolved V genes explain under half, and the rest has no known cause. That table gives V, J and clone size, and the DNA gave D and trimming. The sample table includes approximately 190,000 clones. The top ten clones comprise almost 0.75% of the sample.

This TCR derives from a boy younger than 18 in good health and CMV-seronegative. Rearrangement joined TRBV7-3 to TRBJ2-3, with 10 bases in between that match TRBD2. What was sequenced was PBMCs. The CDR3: CASSSASGGLADTQYF. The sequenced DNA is TGTGCCAGCAGCTCAGCTAGCGGGGGCCTAGCAGATACGCAGTATTTT.